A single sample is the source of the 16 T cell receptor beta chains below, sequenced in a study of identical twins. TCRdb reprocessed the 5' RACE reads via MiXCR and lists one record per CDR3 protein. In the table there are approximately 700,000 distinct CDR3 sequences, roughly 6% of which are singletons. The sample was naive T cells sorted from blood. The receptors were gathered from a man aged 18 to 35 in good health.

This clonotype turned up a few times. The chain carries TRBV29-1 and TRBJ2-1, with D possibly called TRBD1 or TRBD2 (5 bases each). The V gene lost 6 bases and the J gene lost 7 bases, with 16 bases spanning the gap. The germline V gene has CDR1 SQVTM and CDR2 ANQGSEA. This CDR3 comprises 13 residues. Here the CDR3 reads CSVRDGALNEQFF. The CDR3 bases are TGCAGCGTCCGGGACGGAGCACTTAATGAGCAGTTCTTC.

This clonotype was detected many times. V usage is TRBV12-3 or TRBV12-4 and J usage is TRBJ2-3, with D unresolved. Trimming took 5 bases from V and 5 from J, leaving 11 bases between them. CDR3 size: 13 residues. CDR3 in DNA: TGTGCCAGCAGTCCATTCACCCGAGATACGCAGTATTTT. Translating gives CASSPFTRDTQYF.

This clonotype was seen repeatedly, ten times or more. The DNA of the CDR3 is TGTGCCAGCACCCTTGGCCGGGGACGGGTAACTGAAGCTTTCTTT. It specifies CASTLGRGRVTEAFF. The rearrangement joins TRBV12-3 or TRBV12-4 to TRBJ1-1, with TRBD1 as a possible D gene (5 bases). The CDR3 spans 15 residues. Deletions cut 7 bases from V and 5 bases from J, with 20 bases between.

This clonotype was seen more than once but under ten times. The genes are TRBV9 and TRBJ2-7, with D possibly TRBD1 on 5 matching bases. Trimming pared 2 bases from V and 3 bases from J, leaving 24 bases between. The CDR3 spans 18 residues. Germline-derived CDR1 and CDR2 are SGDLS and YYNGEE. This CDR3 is CASSVSPTVASGVYEQYF. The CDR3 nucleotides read TGTGCCAGCAGCGTCTCGCCGACAGTAGCTAGTGGGGTCTACGAGCAGTACTTC.

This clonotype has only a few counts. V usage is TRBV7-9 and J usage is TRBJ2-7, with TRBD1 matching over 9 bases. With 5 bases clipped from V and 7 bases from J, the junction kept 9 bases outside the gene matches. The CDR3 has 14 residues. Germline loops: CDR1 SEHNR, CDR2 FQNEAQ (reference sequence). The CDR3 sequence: CASSPRQGGREQYF. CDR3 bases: TGTGCCAGCAGCCCACGACAGGGGGGGCGGGAGCAGTACTTC.

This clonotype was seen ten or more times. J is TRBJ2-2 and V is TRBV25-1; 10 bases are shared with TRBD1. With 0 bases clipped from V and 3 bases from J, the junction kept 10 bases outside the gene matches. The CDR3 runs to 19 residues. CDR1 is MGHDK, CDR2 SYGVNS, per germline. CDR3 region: CASSEYGLGGQGYTGELFF. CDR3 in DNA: TGTGCCAGCAGTGAATATGGTTTAGGGGGACAGGGGTACACCGGGGAGCTGTTTTTT.

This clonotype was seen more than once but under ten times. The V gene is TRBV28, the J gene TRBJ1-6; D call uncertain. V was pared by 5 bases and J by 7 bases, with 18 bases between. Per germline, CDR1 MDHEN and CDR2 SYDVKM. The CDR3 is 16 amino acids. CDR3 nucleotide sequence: TGTGCCAGCAGTCCGTTGGACGGCCGGCTAAATTCACCCCTCCACTTT. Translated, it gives CASSPLDGRLNSPLHF.

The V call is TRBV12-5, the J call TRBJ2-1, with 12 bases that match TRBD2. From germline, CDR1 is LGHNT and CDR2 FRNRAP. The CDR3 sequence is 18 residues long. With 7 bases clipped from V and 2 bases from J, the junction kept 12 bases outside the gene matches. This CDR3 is CASALSGASGRAYNEQFF. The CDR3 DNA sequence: TGTGCTAGTGCCCTCTCTGGGGCTAGCGGGAGGGCCTACAATGAGCAGTTCTTC.

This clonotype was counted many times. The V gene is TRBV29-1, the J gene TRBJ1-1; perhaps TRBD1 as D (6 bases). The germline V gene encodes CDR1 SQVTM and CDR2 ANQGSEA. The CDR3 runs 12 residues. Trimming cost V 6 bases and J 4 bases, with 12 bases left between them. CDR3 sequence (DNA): TGCAGCGTCAGGGGCCCGAGCACTGAAGCTTTCTTT. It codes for CSVRGPSTEAFF.

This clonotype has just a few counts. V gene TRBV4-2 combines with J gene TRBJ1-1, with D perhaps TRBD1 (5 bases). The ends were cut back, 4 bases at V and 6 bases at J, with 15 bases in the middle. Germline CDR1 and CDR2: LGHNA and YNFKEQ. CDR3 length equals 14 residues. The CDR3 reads CASSPGVMGAEAFF. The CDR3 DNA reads TGTGCCAGCAGCCCGGGGGTAATGGGGGCTGAAGCTTTCTTT.

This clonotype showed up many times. CDR3 residues: CAISDRARNGDTQYF. The CDR3 coding sequence is TGTGCCATCAGTGATAGGGCACGGAATGGGGATACGCAGTATTTT. The gene calls are TRBV10-3 and TRBJ2-3; no firm D call. The V end lost 3 bases, the J end lost 6 bases, and 16 bases lay between the germline ends. The CDR3 is made up of 15 amino acids. CDR1 is ENHRY and CDR2 is SYGVKD in the germline V gene.

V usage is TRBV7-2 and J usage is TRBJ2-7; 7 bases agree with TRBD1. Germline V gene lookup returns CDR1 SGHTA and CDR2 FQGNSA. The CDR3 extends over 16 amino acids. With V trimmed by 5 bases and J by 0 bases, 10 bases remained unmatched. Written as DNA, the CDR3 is TGTGCCAGCAGCCCTCACAGGGGACCCTTCTCCTACGAGCAGTACTTC. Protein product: CASSPHRGPFSYEQYF.

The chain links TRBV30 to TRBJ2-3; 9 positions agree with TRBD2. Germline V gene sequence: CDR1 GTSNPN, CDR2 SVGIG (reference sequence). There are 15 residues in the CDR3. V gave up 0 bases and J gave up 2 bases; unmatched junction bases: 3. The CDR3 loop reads CAWSVLAGYTDTQYF. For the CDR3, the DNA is TGTGCCTGGAGTGTGCTAGCGGGGTACACAGATACGCAGTATTTT.

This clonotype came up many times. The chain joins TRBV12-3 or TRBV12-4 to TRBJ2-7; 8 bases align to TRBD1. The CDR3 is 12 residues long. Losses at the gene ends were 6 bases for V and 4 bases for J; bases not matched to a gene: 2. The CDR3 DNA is TGTGCCAGCAGCTACAGGGGGTACGAGCAGTACGTC. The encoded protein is CASSYRGYEQYV.

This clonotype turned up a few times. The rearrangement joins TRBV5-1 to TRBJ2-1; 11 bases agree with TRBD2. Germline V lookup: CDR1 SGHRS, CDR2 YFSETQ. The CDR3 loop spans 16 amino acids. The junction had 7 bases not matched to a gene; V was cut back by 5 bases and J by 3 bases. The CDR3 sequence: CASRLVAGGIYNEQFF. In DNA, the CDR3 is TGCGCCAGCAGGCTGGTAGCGGGAGGGATCTACAATGAGCAGTTCTTC.

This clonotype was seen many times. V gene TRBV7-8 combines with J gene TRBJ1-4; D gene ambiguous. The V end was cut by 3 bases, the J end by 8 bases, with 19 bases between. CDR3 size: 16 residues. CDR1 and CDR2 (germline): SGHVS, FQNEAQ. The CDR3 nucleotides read TGTGCCAGCAGCTTTGGGATTAGGACGGTCGGCGAAAAACTGTTTTTT. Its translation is CASSFGIRTVGEKLFF.